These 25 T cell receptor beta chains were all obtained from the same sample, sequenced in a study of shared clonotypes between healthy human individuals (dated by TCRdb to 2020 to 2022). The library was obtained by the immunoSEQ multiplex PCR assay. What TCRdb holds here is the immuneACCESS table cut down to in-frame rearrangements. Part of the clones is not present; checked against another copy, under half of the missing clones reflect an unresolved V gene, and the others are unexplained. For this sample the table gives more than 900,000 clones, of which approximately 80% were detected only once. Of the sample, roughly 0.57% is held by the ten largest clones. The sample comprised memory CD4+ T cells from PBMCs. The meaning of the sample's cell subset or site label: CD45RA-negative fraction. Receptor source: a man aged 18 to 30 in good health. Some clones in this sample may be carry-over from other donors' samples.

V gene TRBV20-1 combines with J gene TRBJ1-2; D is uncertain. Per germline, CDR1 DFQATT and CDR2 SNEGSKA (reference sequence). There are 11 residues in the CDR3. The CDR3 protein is CSPNDSYGYTF. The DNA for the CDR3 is TGCAGCCCTAATGATTCCTATGGCTACACCTTC.

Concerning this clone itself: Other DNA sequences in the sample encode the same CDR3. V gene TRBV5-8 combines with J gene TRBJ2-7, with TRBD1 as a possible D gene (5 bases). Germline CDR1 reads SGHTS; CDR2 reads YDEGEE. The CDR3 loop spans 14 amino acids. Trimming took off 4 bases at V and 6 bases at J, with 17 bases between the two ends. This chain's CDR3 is CASSLGALWGEQYF. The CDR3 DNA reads TGTGCCAGCAGCCTAGGGGCCCTCTGGGGCGAGCAGTACTTC.

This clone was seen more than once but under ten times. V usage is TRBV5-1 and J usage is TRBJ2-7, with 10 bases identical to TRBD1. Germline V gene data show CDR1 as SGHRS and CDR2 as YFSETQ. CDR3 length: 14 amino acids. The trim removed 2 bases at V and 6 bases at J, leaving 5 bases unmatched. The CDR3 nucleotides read TGCGCCAGCAGCTTAGGGACAGGGGCCCTCGAGCAGTACTTC. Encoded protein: CASSLGTGALEQYF. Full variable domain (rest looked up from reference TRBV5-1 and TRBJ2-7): KAGVTQTPRYLIKTRGQQVTLSCSPISGHRSVSWYQQTPGQGLQFLFEYFSETQRNKGNFPGRFSGRQFSNSRSEMNVSTLELGDSALYLCASSLGTGALEQYFGPGTRLTVT.

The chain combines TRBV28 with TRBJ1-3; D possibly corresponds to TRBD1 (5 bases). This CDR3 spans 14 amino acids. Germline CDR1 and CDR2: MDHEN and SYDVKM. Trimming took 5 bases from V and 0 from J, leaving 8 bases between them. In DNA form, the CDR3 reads TGTGCCAGCAGTCCGGACAACTCTGGAAACACCATATATTTT. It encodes CASSPDNSGNTIYF.

The CDR3 DNA follows: TGTGCCACCAGCAGCGGCCCGAGGGTCACTAATGAAAAACTGTTTTTT. As protein: CATSSGPRVTNEKLFF. J is TRBJ1-4 and V is TRBV15; D gene uncertain. This CDR3 spans 16 amino acids. The V and J ends lost 3 bases and 2 bases respectively, with 13 bases between them. CDR1 LNHNV and CDR2 YYDKDF come from the germline V gene (reference sequence). The variable domain in full, with the rest retrieved from reference TRBV15 and TRBJ1-4, is DAMVIQNPRYQVTQFGKPVTLSCSQTLNHNVMYWYQQKSSQAPKLLFHYYDKDFNNEADTPDNFQSRRPNTSFCFLDIRSPGLGDTAMYLCATSSGPRVTNEKLFFGSGTQLSVL.

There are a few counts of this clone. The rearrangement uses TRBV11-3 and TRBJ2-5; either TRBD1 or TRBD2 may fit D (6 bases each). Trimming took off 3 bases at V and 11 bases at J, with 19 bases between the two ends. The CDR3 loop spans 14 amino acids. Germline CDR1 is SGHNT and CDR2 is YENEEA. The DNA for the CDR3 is TGTGCCAGCAGCTTCGGAGGGGGGACTGGGGAGCAGTACTTC. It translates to CASSFGGGTGEQYF.

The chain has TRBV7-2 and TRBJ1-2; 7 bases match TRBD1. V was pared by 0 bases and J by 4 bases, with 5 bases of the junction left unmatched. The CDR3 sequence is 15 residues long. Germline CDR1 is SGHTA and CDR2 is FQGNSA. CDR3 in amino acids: CASSLAGTESYGYTF. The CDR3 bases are TGTGCCAGCAGCTTAGCCGGGACAGAGTCCTATGGCTACACCTTC.

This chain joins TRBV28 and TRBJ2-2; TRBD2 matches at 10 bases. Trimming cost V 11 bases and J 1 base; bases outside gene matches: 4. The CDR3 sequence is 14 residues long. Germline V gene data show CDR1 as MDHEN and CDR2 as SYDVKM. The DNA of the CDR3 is TGTGCCGCCCGACTAGCGGGGAACACCGGGGAGCTGTTTTTT. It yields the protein CAARLAGNTGELFF.

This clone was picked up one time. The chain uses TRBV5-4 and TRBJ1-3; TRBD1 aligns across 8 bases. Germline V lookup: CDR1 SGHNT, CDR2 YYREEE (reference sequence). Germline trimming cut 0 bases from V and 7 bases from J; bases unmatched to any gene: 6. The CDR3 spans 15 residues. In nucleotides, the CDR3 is TGTGCCAGCAGCTTGGGAGGACAGGGCGGGAACACCATATATTTT. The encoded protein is CASSLGGQGGNTIYF.

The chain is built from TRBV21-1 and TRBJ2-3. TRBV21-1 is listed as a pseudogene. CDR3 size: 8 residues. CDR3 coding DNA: TGTGCCAGCTATACGCAGTATTTT. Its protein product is CASYTQYF.

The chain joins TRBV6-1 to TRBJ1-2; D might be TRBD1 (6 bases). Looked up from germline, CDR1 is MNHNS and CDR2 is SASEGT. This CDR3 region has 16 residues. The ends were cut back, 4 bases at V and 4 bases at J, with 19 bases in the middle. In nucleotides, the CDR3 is TGTGCCAGCAGTGCAAACCCAGGGGACGGGCGCTATGGCTACACCTTC. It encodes CASSANPGDGRYGYTF.

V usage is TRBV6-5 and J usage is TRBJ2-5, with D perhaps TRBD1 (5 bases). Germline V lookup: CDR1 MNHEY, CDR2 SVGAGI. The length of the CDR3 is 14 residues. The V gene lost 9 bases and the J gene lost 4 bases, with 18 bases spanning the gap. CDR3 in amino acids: CASIPGFRGETQYF. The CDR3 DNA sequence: TGTGCCAGTATCCCTGGGTTTAGGGGAGAGACCCAGTACTTC.

CDR3 DNA sequence: TGCGCCAGCAGCTTGGCGGGACAGGGTGACTATGGCTACACCTTC. Encoded protein: CASSLAGQGDYGYTF. V gene TRBV5-1 combines with J gene TRBJ1-2; 9 bases agree with TRBD1. Germline CDR1 reads SGHRS; CDR2 reads YFSETQ. This CDR3 comprises 15 residues. The V segment lost 0 bases and the J segment 3 bases; nucleotides outside the gene matches: 3.

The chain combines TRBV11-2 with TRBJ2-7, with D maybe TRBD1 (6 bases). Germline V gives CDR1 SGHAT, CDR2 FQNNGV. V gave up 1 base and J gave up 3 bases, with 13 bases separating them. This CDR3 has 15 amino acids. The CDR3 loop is CASSLGPGTNYEQYF. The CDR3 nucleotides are TGTGCCAGCAGCTTAGGACCCGGGACAAACTACGAGCAGTACTTC.

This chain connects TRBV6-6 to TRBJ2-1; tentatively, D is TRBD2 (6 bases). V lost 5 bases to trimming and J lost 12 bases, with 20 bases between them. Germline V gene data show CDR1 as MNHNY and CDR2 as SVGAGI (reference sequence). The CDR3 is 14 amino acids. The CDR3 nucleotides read TGTGCCAGCAGTGGATCGGGACTCCAGAGGGGGCAGTTCTTC. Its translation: CASSGSGLQRGQFF.

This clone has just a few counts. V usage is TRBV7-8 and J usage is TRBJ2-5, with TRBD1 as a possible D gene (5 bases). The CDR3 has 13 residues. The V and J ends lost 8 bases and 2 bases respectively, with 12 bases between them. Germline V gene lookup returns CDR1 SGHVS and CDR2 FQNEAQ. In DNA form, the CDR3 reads TGTGCCAGCTGCAAACAGGTACAAGAGACCCAGTACTTC. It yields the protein CASCKQVQETQYF.

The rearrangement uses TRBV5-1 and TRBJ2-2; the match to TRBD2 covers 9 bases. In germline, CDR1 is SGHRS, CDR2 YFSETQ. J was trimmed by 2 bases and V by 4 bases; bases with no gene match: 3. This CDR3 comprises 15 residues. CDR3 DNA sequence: TGCGCCAGCAGCACTCTAGCGGGAAACACCGGGGAGCTGTTTTTT. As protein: CASSTLAGNTGELFF.

The CDR3 sequence: CASSVNRVQETQYF. The CDR3, as DNA: TGCGCCAGCAGCGTAAACAGGGTCCAAGAGACCCAGTACTTC. This sequence joins TRBV5-1 and TRBJ2-5, with a weak D call TRBD1 (6 bases). V lost 4 bases to trimming and J lost 1 base, with 11 bases between them. From germline, CDR1 is SGHRS and CDR2 YFSETQ. The CDR3 spans 14 residues.

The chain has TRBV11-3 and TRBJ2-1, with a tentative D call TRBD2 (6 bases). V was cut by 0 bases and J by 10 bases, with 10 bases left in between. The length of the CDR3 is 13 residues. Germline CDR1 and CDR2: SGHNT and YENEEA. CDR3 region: CASSLDTGVEQFF. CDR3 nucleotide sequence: TGTGCCAGCAGCTTAGATACGGGAGTCGAGCAGTTCTTC.

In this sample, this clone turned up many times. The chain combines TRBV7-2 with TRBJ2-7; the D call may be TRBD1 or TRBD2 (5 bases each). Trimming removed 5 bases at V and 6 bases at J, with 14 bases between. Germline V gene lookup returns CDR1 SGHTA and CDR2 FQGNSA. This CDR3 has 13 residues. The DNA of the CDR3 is TGTGCCAGCAGCACCGGGACGTCGGGCGAGCAGTACTTC. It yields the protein CASSTGTSGEQYF.

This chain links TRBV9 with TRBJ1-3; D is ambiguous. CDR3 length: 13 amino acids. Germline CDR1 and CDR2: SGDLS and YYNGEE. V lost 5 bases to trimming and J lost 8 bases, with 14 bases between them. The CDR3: CASSRGAEDTIYF. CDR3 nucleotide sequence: TGTGCCAGCAGTCGTGGAGCCGAGGACACCATATATTTT.

The CDR3 here is CASKSGPTYEQYF. The CDR3 nucleotides read TGTGCCAGCAAGTCGGGACCAACCTACGAGCAGTACTTC. V is TRBV6-4 and J is TRBJ2-7; D tentatively fits TRBD1 or TRBD2 (5 bases each). Germline CDR1 reads MRHNA; CDR2 reads SNTAGT. Trimming shortened V by 7 bases and J by 2 bases, and 12 bases separated the two germline ends. CDR3 length: 13 amino acids.

The CDR3 loop is CATHRGTSGRVSSYNEQFF. CDR3 nucleotides: TGTGCCACCCATAGGGGGACTAGCGGGAGGGTGAGCTCCTACAATGAGCAGTTCTTC. The genes are TRBV15 and TRBJ2-1; TRBD2 matches 16 bases. Germline V gives CDR1 LNHNV, CDR2 YYDKDF (reference sequence). Unmatched junction bases numbered 10, after V lost 8 bases and J lost 0 bases. CDR3 length: 19 residues.

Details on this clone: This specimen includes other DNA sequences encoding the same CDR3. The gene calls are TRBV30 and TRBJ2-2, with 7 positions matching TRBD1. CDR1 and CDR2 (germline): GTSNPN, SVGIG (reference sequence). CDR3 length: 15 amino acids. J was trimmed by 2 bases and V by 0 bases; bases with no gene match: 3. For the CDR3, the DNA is TGTGCCTGGAGTGTCGGGACAGCAAACACCGGGGAGCTGTTTTTT. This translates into CAWSVGTANTGELFF.

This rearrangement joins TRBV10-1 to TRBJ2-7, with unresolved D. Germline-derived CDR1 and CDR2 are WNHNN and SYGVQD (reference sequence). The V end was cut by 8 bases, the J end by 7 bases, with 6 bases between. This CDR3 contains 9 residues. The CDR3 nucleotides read TGCGCCAGCTCTTTGGAGCAGTACTTC. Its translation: CASSLEQYF.